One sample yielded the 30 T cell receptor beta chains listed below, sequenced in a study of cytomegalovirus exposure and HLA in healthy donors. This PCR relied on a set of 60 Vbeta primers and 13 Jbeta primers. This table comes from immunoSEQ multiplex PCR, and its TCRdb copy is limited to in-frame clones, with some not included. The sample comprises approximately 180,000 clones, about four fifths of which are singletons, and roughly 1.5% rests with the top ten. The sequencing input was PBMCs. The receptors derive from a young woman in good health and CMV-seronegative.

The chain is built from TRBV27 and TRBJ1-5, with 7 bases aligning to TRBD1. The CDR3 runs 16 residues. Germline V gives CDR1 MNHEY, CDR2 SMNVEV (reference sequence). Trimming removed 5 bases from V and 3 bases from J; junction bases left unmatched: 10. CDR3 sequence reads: CASSPITGVDNQPQHF. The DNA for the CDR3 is TGTGCCAGCAGTCCGATAACAGGGGTGGACAATCAGCCCCAGCATTTT.

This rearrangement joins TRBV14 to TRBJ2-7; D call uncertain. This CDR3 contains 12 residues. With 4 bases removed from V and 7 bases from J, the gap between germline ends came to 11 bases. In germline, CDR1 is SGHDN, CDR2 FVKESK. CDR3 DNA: TGTGCCAGCAGCCTTTGGGGTGGGGAGCAGTACGTC. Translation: CASSLWGGEQYV.

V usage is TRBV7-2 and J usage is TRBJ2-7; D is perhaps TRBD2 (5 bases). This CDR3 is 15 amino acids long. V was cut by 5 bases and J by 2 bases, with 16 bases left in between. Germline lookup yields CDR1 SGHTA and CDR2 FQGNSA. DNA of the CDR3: TGTGCCAGCAGCCCAGGAGGAACCCTCCCCTACGAGCAGTACTTC. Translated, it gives CASSPGGTLPYEQYF.

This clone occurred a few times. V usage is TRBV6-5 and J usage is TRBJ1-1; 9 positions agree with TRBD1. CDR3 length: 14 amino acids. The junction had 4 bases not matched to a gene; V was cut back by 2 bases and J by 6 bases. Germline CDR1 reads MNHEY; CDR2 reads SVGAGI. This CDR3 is CASSYGTGIAEAFF. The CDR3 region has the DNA TGTGCCAGCAGTTACGGGACAGGGATAGCTGAAGCTTTCTTT.

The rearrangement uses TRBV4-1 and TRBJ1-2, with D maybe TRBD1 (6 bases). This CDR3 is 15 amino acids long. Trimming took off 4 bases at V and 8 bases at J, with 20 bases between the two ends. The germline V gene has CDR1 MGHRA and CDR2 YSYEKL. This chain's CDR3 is CASSPNLWGPGGYTF. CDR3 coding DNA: TGCGCCAGCAGCCCGAATCTTTGGGGGCCCGGGGGCTACACCTTC.

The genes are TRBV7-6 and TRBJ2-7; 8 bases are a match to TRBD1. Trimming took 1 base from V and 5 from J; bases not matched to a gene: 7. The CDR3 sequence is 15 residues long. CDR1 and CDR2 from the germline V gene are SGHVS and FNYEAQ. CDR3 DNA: TGTGCCAGCAGCTTAGGGACAGGGTTTTACCACGAGCAGTACTTC. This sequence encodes CASSLGTGFYHEQYF. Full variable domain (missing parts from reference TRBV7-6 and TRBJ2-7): GAGVSQSPRYKVTKRGQDVALRCDPISGHVSLYWYRQALGQGPEFLTYFNYEAQQDKSGLPNDRFSAERPEGSISTLTIQRTEQRDSAMYRCASSLGTGFYHEQYFGPGTRLTVT.

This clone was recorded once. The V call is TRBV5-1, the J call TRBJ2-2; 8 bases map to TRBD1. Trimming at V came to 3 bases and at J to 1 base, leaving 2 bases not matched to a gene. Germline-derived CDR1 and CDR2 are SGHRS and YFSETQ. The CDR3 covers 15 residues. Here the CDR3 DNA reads TGCGCCAGCAGCTCGACAGGGGAGAACACCGGGGAGCTGTTTTTT. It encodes CASSSTGENTGELFF.

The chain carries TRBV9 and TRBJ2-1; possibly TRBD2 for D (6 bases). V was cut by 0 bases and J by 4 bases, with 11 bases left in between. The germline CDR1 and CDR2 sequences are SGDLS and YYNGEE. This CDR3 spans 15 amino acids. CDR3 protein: CASSVDGTLYNEQFF. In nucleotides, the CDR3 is TGTGCCAGCAGCGTAGACGGGACTCTTTACAATGAGCAGTTCTTC.

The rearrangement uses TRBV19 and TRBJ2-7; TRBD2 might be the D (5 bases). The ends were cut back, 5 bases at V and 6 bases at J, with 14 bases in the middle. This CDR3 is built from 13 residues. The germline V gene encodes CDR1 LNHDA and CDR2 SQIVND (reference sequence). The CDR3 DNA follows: TGTGCCAGTAGTCCGTCTGGAGGACGCGAGCAGTACTTC. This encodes CASSPSGGREQYF. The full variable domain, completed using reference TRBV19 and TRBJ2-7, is DGGITQSPKYLFRKEGQNVTLSCEQNLNHDAMYWYRQDPGQGLRLIYYSQIVNDFQKGDIAEGYSVSREKKESFPLTVTSAQKNPTAFYLCASSPSGGREQYFGPGTRLTVT.

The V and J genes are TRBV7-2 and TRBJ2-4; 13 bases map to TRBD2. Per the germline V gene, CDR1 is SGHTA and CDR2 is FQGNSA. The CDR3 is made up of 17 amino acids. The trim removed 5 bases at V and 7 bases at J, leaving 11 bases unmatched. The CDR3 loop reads CASSPHTGLAGDNIQYF. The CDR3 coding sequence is TGTGCCAGCAGCCCCCACACCGGACTAGCGGGAGATAACATTCAGTACTTC.

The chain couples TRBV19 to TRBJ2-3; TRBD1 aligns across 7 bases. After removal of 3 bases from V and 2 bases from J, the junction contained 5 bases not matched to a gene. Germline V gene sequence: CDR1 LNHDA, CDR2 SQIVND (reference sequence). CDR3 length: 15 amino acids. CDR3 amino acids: CASSIRTGVTDTQYF. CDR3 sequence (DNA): TGTGCCAGTAGTATCAGAACAGGGGTCACAGATACGCAGTATTTT.

The CDR3 spells CASSSTYSNQPQHF. Written as DNA, the CDR3 is TGTGCCAGCAGTTCCACCTATAGCAATCAGCCCCAGCATTTT. The rearrangement joins TRBV6-5 to TRBJ1-5; D not resolved. Per the germline V gene, CDR1 is MNHEY and CDR2 is SVGAGI. The CDR3 runs 14 residues. Trimming removed 4 bases from V and 0 bases from J, with 7 bases in between.

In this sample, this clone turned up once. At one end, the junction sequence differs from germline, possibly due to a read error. The CDR3 bases are TGTGCCGGTAGTAAGGGACAGCTAAATCAGCCCCAGCATTTT. This translates into CAGSKGQLNQPQHF. The rearrangement links TRBV19 to TRBJ1-5; 7 bases fit TRBD1. The CDR3 contains 14 residues. Looked up from germline, CDR1 is LNHDA and CDR2 is SQIVND (reference sequence).

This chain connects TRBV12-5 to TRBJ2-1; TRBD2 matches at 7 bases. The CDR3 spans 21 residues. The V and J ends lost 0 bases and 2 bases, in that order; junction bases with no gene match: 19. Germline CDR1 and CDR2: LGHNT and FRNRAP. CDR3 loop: CASGLVHYVNGRRLAYNEQFF. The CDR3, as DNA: TGTGCTAGTGGTTTGGTACACTATGTTAACGGGAGGCGACTCGCCTACAATGAGCAGTTCTTC. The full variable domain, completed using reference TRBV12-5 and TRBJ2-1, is DARVTQTPRHKVTEMGQEVTMRCQPILGHNTVFWYRQTMMQGLELLAYFRNRAPLDDSGMPKDRFSAEMPDATLATLKIQPSEPRDSAVYFCASGLVHYVNGRRLAYNEQFFGPGTRLTVL.

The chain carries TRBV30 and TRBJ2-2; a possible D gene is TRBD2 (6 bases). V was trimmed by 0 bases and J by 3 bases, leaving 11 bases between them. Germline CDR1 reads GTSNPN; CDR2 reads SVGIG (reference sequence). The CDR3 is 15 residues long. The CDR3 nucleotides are TGTGCCTGGAGTGTACCGCGGGGATACACCGGGGAGCTGTTTTTT. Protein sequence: CAWSVPRGYTGELFF.

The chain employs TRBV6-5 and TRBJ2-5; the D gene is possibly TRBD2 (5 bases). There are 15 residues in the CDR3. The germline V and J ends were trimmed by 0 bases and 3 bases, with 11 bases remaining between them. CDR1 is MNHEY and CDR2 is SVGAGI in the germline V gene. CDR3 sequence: CASSYSRTPKETQYF. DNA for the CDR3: TGTGCCAGCAGTTACTCGAGGACTCCTAAAGAGACCCAGTACTTC.

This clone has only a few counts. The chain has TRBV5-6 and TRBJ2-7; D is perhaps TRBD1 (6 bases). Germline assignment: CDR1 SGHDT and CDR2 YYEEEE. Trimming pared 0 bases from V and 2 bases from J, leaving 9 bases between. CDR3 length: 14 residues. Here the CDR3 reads CASSLAGDTYEQYV. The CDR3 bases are TGTGCCAGCAGCTTGGCCGGGGACACCTACGAGCAGTACGTC.

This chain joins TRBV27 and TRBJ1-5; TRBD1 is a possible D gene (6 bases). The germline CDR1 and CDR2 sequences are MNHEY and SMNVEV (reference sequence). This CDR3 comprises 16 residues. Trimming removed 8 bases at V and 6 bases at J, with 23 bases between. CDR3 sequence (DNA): TGTGCCAGCCGTCGAACGGCAGGGGATCAGGCTCAGCCCCAGCATTTT. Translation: CASRRTAGDQAQPQHF.

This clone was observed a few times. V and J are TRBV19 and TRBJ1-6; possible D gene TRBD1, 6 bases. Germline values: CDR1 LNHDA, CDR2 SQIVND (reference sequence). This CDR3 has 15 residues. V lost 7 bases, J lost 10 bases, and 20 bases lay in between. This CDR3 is CASTLLGGGHSPLHF. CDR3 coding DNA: TGTGCCAGTACCCTCCTGGGAGGGGGACACTCACCCCTCCACTTT.

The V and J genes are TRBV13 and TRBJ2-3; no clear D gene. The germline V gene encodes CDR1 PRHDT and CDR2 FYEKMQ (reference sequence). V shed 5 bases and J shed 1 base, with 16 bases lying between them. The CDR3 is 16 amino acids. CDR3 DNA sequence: TGTGCCAGCAGCATTCAGACTTGGCGCCGCACAGATACGCAGTATTTT. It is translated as CASSIQTWRRTDTQYF. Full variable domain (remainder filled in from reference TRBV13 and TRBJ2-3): AAGVIQSPRHLIKEKRETATLKCYPIPRHDTVYWYQQGPGQDPQFLISFYEKMQSDKGSIPDRFSAQQFSDYHSELNMSSLELGDSALYFCASSIQTWRRTDTQYFGPGTRLTVL.

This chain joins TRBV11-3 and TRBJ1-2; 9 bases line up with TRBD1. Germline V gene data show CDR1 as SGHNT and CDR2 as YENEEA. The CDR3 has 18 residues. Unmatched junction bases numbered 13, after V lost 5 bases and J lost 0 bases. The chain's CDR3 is CASSELPGQGNPNYGYTF. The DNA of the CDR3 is TGTGCCAGCAGCGAGCTGCCGGGACAGGGCAATCCTAACTATGGCTACACCTTC.

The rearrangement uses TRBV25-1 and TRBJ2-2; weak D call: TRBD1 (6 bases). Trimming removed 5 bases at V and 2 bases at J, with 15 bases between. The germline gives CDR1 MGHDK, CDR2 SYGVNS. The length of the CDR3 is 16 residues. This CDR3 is CASSFQGFLNTGELFF. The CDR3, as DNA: TGTGCCAGCAGTTTTCAGGGGTTCCTAAACACCGGGGAGCTGTTTTTT.

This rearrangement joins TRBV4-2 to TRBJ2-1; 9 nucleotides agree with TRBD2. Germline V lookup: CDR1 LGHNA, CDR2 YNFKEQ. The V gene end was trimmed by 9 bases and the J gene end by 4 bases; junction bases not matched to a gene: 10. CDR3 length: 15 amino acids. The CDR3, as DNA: TGTGCCAGTTCTACTAGCGGGCGGCGTTACAATGAGCAGTTCTTC. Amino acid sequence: CASSTSGRRYNEQFF.

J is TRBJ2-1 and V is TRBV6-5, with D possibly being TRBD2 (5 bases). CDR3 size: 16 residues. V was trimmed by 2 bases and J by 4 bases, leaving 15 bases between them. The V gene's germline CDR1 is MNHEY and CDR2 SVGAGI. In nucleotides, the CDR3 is TGTGCCAGCAGTTACACCGAGGAGCGGAGTTACAATGAGCAGTTCTTC. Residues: CASSYTEERSYNEQFF.

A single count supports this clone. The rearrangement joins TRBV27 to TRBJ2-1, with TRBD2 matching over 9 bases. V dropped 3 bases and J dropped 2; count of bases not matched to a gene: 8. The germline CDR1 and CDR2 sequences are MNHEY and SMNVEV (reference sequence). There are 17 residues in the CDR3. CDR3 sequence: CASSFLAGRDPYNEQFF. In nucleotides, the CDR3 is TGTGCCAGCAGTTTCCTAGCGGGAAGAGACCCCTACAATGAGCAGTTCTTC.

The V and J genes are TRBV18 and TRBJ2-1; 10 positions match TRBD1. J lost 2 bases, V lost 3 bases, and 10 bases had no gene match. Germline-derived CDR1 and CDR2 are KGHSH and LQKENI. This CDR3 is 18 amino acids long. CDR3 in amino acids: CASSPRGQGTPTYNEQFF. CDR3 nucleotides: TGTGCCAGCTCACCCCGGGGACAGGGGACCCCAACCTACAATGAGCAGTTCTTC. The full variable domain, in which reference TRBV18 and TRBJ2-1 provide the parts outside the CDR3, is NAGVMQNPRHLVRRRGQEARLRCSPMKGHSHVYWYRQLPEEGLKFMVYLQKENIIDESGMPKERFSAEFPKEGPSILRIQQVVRGDSAAYFCASSPRGQGTPTYNEQFFGPGTRLTVL.

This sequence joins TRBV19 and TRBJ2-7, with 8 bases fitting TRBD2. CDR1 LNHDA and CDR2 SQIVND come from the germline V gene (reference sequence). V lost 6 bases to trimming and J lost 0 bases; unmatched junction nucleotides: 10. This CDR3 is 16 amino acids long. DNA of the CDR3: TGTGCCAGTAGCGTCACTAGCGGACTTAGCTCCTACGAGCAGTACTTC. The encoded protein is CASSVTSGLSSYEQYF.

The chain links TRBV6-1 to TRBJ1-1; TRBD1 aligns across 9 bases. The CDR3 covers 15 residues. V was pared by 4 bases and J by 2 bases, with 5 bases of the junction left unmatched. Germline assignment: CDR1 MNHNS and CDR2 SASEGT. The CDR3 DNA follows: TGTGCCAGCAGTGTCTACAGGGGGCTCAACACTGAAGCTTTCTTT. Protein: CASSVYRGLNTEAFF.

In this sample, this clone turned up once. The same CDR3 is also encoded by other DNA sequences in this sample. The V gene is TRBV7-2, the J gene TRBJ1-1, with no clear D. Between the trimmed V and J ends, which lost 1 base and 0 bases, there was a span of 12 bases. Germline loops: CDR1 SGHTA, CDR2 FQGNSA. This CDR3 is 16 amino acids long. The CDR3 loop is CASSLVGGGMNTEAFF. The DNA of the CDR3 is TGTGCCAGCAGCTTAGTAGGAGGAGGGATGAACACTGAAGCTTTCTTT.

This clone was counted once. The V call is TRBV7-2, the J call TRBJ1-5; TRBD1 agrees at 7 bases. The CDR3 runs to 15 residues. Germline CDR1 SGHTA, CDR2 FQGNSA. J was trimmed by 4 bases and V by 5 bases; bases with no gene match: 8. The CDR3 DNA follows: TGTGCCAGCAGCATAACCGGGACAGAAAATCAGCCCCAGCATTTT. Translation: CASSITGTENQPQHF. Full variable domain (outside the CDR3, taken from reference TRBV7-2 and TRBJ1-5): GAGVSQSPSNKVTEKGKDVELRCDPISGHTALYWYRQSLGQGLEFLIYFQGNSAPDKSGLPSDRFSAERTGGSVSTLTIQRTQQEDSAVYLCASSITGTENQPQHFGDGTRLSIL.